One and the same sample provided the 32 T cell receptor beta chains below, sequenced in a study of cytomegalovirus exposure and HLA in healthy donors (dated by TCRdb to 2015 to 2018). The library was made by the immunoSEQ multiplex PCR assay. Sourced from immuneACCESS, this table was stored by TCRdb with only in-frame sequences that have V and J called. A share of the clones is absent; for the studies checked, an unresolved V gene accounts for under half, and the remainder has no known explanation. The sample includes about 220,000 clones, with around nine tenths observed a single time. Of the sample, about 3% is held by the ten largest clones. The sequenced sample was PBMCs. The origin of the receptors is a man aged 18 to 35 in good health and CMV-seronegative.

V usage is TRBV9 and J usage is TRBJ1-1; 7 nucleotides align to TRBD1. CDR3 length: 15 residues. The V gene's germline CDR1 is SGDLS and CDR2 YYNGEE. The ends lost 1 base at V and 4 bases at J; junction bases unmatched: 7. CDR3: CASSVSPTGLTEAFF. CDR3 sequence (DNA): TGTGCCAGCAGCGTATCACCGACAGGGCTCACTGAAGCTTTCTTT.

The chain couples TRBV18 to TRBJ2-7, with D perhaps TRBD1 (5 bases). CDR1 is KGHSH and CDR2 is LQKENI in the germline V gene. This CDR3 region has 13 residues. Deletions cut 4 bases from V and 2 bases from J, with 9 bases between. CDR3 in DNA: TGTGCCAGCTCACTTCAGGGCCCCTACGAGCAGTACTTC. This translates into CASSLQGPYEQYF.

This chain connects TRBV9 to TRBJ1-6; 7 nucleotides agree with TRBD1. The CDR3 spans 14 residues. Per germline, CDR1 SGDLS and CDR2 YYNGEE. V shed 0 bases and J 10 bases; nucleotides not matched to a gene: 4. CDR3 in amino acids: CASSVGDSQSPLHF. In DNA form, the CDR3 reads TGTGCCAGCAGCGTAGGGGACAGCCAGTCACCCCTCCACTTT.

CDR3 coding DNA: TGTGCCAGCACCATGGGGGGACAGGGGGCCTACGAGCAGTACTTC. Protein sequence: CASTMGGQGAYEQYF. The chain recombines TRBV5-4 with TRBJ2-7; 11 nucleotides align to TRBD1. The germline V gene encodes CDR1 SGHNT and CDR2 YYREEE (reference sequence). This CDR3 contains 15 residues. Trimming removed 6 bases from V and 2 bases from J; junction bases left unmatched: 7.

The chain joins TRBV10-3 to TRBJ2-2, with D perhaps TRBD1 (6 bases). Germline V CDR1 and CDR2: ENHRY, SYGVKD. The V end lost 0 bases, the J end lost 5 bases, and 13 bases lay between the germline ends. This CDR3 contains 16 residues. The DNA of the CDR3 is TGTGCCATCAGTGAGTCGCTGAAGACAGGTACCGGGGAGCTGTTTTTT. Translated, it gives CAISESLKTGTGELFF.

The chain carries TRBV27 and TRBJ2-1, with 14 bases lining up with TRBD2. The CDR3 length is 13 residues. CDR1 and CDR2 from the germline V gene are MNHEY and SMNVEV (reference sequence). Losses at the gene ends were 8 bases for V and 9 bases for J; bases not matched to a gene: 3. This CDR3 is CASGTSGSSEQFF. The CDR3, as DNA: TGTGCCAGCGGGACTAGCGGGAGTAGTGAGCAGTTCTTC.

V is TRBV7-9 and J is TRBJ1-5; D gene uncertain. CDR3 size: 19 residues. The V and J ends lost 1 base and 9 bases respectively, with 28 bases between them. The V gene's germline CDR1 is SEHNR and CDR2 FQNEAQ (reference sequence). The CDR3 spells CASSLVSAGVFFGVGPQHF. CDR3 DNA: TGTGCCAGCAGCTTAGTCTCGGCCGGGGTTTTTTTTGGGGTTGGGCCCCAGCATTTT.

This clone was counted between two and nine times. CDR3: CASSGLNEQFF. The CDR3 nucleotides read TGTGCCAGCAGTGGGCTCAATGAGCAGTTCTTC. This chain connects TRBV2 to TRBJ2-1; D gene unclear. V was pared by 4 bases and J by 6 bases, with 4 bases between. In germline, CDR1 is SNHLY, CDR2 FYNNEI. This CDR3 is built from 11 residues.

V and J are TRBV19 and TRBJ1-3; no clear D. The CDR3 sequence is 15 residues long. Germline lookup yields CDR1 LNHDA and CDR2 SQIVND (reference sequence). The V and J ends lost 6 bases and 0 bases respectively, with 12 bases between them. The CDR3 DNA reads as TGTGCCAGTAGCCGCTACGACTACTCTGGAAACACCATATATTTT. It translates to CASSRYDYSGNTIYF.

The rearrangement uses TRBV7-8 and TRBJ2-7, with 7 bases fitting TRBD1. The germline CDR1 and CDR2 sequences are SGHVS and FQNEAQ. Germline trimming cut 5 bases from V and 6 bases from J; bases unmatched to any gene: 16. The CDR3 has 16 amino acids. In nucleotides, the CDR3 is TGTGCCAGCAGCGAAGAGCAGGGGGTCACTTGGGGCGAGCAGTACTTC. Its translation is CASSEEQGVTWGEQYF.

This clone was observed a few times. CDR3 DNA: TGTGCCAGCAGCAACGTGGCGGGACTCAACTATGGCTACACCTTC. Translation: CASSNVAGLNYGYTF. The chain links TRBV21-1 to TRBJ1-2. TRBV21-1 is listed as a pseudogene. The CDR3 spans 15 residues.

V is TRBV6-6 and J is TRBJ2-5; possibly TRBD2 for D (5 bases). The CDR3 is 15 amino acids. Trimming removed 2 bases at V and 5 bases at J, with 15 bases between. Germline-derived CDR1 and CDR2 are MNHNY and SVGAGI (reference sequence). DNA for the CDR3: TGTGCCAGCAGTTACGGAGGTCAGCAGCGGGAGACCCAGTACTTC. Its translation is CASSYGGQQRETQYF.

The chain is built from TRBV5-1 and TRBJ2-7, with a weak D call TRBD2 (5 bases). V lost 3 bases and J lost 7, with 17 bases in between. Germline CDR1 reads SGHRS; CDR2 reads YFSETQ. The CDR3 loop spans 14 amino acids. Here the CDR3 DNA reads TGCGCCAGCAGCTCCCGGGCCCTGGAGGTGGAGCAGTACTTC. Protein product: CASSSRALEVEQYF.

This clone appeared once. The chain is built from TRBV25-1 and TRBJ2-2, with TRBD1 matching over 8 bases. From germline, CDR1 is MGHDK and CDR2 SYGVNS. This CDR3 region has 15 residues. J lost 9 bases, V lost 5 bases, and 11 bases had no gene match. CDR3 amino acids: CASSPGQGSYRELFF. For the CDR3, the DNA is TGTGCCAGCAGTCCCGGACAGGGATCGTACCGGGAGCTGTTTTTT. Combining the CDR3 with reference TRBV25-1 and TRBJ2-2 gives the whole variable domain EADIYQTPRYLVIGTGKKITLECSQTMGHDKMYWYQQDPGMELHLIHYSYGVNSTEKGDLSSESTVSRIRTEHFPLTLESARPSHTSQYLCASSPGQGSYRELFFGEGSRLTVL.

CDR3 sequence reads: CASRPVSVNTEAFF. The CDR3 DNA sequence: TGTGCCAGCAGACCCGTCTCGGTGAACACTGAAGCTTTCTTT. The V call is TRBV28, the J call TRBJ1-1; D unclear. This CDR3 spans 14 amino acids. Germline CDR1 is MDHEN and CDR2 is SYDVKM. The germline V and J ends were trimmed by 6 bases and 0 bases, with 11 bases remaining between them.

The chain combines TRBV28 with TRBJ1-2; TRBD1 might be the D (6 bases). The CDR3 runs 17 residues. The V end was cut by 2 bases, the J end by 6 bases, with 22 bases between. Germline V gene lookup returns CDR1 MDHEN and CDR2 SYDVKM. The CDR3 here is CASSLRDVGAQKDGYTF. The CDR3 coding sequence is TGTGCCAGCAGTTTACGGGATGTGGGGGCGCAGAAAGATGGCTACACCTTC.

This clone appeared a single time. CDR3 in amino acids: CASSQLGRTNTEAFF. CDR3 nucleotide sequence: TGCGCCAGCAGCCAATTAGGACGGACTAACACTGAAGCTTTCTTT. The chain employs TRBV4-1 and TRBJ1-1; unclear D gene. The CDR3 covers 15 residues. Germline CDR1 reads MGHRA; CDR2 reads YSYEKL. Trimming took 2 bases from V and 2 from J, leaving 12 bases between them.

The V call is TRBV18, the J call TRBJ1-3; 9 bases fit TRBD1. Trimming at V came to 3 bases and at J to 0 bases, leaving 9 bases not matched to a gene. The CDR3 has 18 residues. CDR1 is KGHSH and CDR2 is LQKENI in the germline V gene. The CDR3 is CASSPPGQGLSSGNTIYF. The CDR3 nucleotides are TGTGCCAGCTCACCGCCGGGACAGGGTTTGAGCTCTGGAAACACCATATATTTT.

The rearrangement joins TRBV7-2 to TRBJ1-2, with TRBD1 identical over 10 bases. The CDR3 sequence is 15 residues long. The ends lost 0 bases at V and 3 bases at J; junction bases unmatched: 1. Germline V gene sequence: CDR1 SGHTA, CDR2 FQGNSA. Here the CDR3 reads CASSLADRGYYGYTF. In DNA, the CDR3 is TGTGCCAGCAGCTTAGCGGACAGGGGGTACTATGGCTACACCTTC.

This chain connects TRBV7-2 to TRBJ2-3, with 11 positions matching TRBD2. V shed 4 bases and J 0 bases; nucleotides not matched to a gene: 6. Germline CDR1 SGHTA, CDR2 FQGNSA. The length of the CDR3 is 17 residues. The CDR3 DNA sequence: TGTGCCAGCAGCTCCTACGTAGCGGGAGGGAGCACAGATACGCAGTATTTT. This codes for CASSSYVAGGSTDTQYF.

The J gene is TRBJ1-2, the V gene TRBV19; D call uncertain. CDR3 length: 12 amino acids. The germline V and J ends were trimmed by 11 bases and 8 bases, with 18 bases remaining between them. CDR1 is LNHDA, CDR2 SQIVND, per germline (reference sequence). CDR3 residues: CASSEAAGGYTF. CDR3 sequence (DNA): TGTGCCTCGTCAGAGGCAGCGGGGGGCTACACCTTC.

The chain links TRBV5-6 to TRBJ1-5; 7 bases align to TRBD1. J was trimmed by 4 bases and V by 0 bases; bases with no gene match: 4. There are 15 residues in the CDR3. Per the germline V gene, CDR1 is SGHDT and CDR2 is YYEEEE. Written as DNA, the CDR3 is TGTGCCAGCAGCTTGGCGGGACAGCTAAATCAGCCCCAGCATTTT. Its translation is CASSLAGQLNQPQHF.

This clone was seen more than once but under ten times. This chain connects TRBV5-1 to TRBJ2-1, with 13 nucleotides matching TRBD2. This CDR3 has 16 amino acids. Germline CDR1 SGHRS, CDR2 YFSETQ. Unmatched junction bases numbered 5, after V lost 0 bases and J lost 8 bases. The CDR3 reads CASSLGTSGGADEQFF. CDR3 sequence (DNA): TGCGCCAGCAGCTTGGGCACTAGCGGGGGGGCCGATGAGCAGTTCTTC.

This clone turned up a few times. The rearrangement joins TRBV13 to TRBJ2-2, with 7 bases matching TRBD1. The CDR3 totals 15 residues. J was trimmed by 7 bases and V by 0 bases; bases with no gene match: 5. Germline CDR1 reads PRHDT; CDR2 reads FYEKMQ (reference sequence). CDR3 sequence reads: CASSLGDRDVGELFF. The CDR3 bases are TGTGCCAGCAGCTTAGGTGACAGGGATGTCGGGGAGCTGTTTTTT.

This sequence joins TRBV7-9 and TRBJ1-1; D is possibly TRBD1 (5 bases). The CDR3 has 14 residues. V was trimmed by 1 base and J by 3 bases, leaving 9 bases between them. Germline V gene data show CDR1 as SEHNR and CDR2 as FQNEAQ (reference sequence). CDR3 DNA sequence: TGTGCCAGCAGCTTAGTGGGCAGGGACACTGAAGCTTTCTTT. This translates into CASSLVGRDTEAFF. The full variable domain, its missing parts supplied by reference TRBV7-9 and TRBJ1-1, is DTGVSQNPRHKITKRGQNVTFRCDPISEHNRLYWYRQTLGQGPEFLTYFQNEAQLEKSRLLSDRFSAERPKGSFSTLEIQRTEQGDSAMYLCASSLVGRDTEAFFGQGTRLTVV.

This clone came up once. The chain carries TRBV7-6 and TRBJ2-1; TRBD2 is a possible D gene (5 bases). The V end lost 4 bases, the J end lost 4 bases, and 11 bases lay between the germline ends. The V gene's germline CDR1 is SGHVS and CDR2 FNYEAQ. CDR3 length: 14 amino acids. Written as DNA, the CDR3 is TGTGCCAGCAGCTCACCCACGGGGTACAATGAGCAGTTCTTC. This gives the protein CASSSPTGYNEQFF.

The DNA for the CDR3 is TGTGCCAGCACCCCCCGACTAGCGGGAACCGAGCAGTACTTC. Its translation is CASTPRLAGTEQYF. The chain joins TRBV25-1 to TRBJ2-7; TRBD2 agrees at 11 bases. The CDR3 totals 14 residues. Trimming removed 7 bases from V and 6 bases from J; junction bases left unmatched: 8. Germline V gene sequence: CDR1 MGHDK, CDR2 SYGVNS.

The rearrangement links TRBV2 to TRBJ2-3; TRBD2 matches at 8 bases. The germline CDR1 and CDR2 sequences are SNHLY and FYNNEI. The CDR3 is 15 amino acids. J lost 0 bases, V lost 6 bases, and 5 bases had no gene match. In DNA form, the CDR3 reads TGTGCCAGCAGGATACTAGCGGTTAGCACAGATACGCAGTATTTT. This translates into CASRILAVSTDTQYF.

As regards this clone: The junction and the germline gene differ at one end; a read error may be behind it. The chain carries TRBV5-1 and TRBJ2-1; 10 nucleotides align to TRBD1. Germline-derived CDR1 and CDR2 are SGHRS and YFSETQ. This CDR3 has 14 amino acids. CDR3 amino acids: CASTLGDRGNEQFF. The CDR3 DNA follows: TGCGCCAGCACCTTGGGGGACAGGGGTAATGAGCAGTTCTTC.

The genes are TRBV7-2 and TRBJ2-2, with TRBD2 matching 11 bases. Germline CDR1 is SGHTA and CDR2 is FQGNSA. The trim removed 2 bases at V and 6 bases at J, leaving 8 bases unmatched. The CDR3 is 17 residues long. CDR3 DNA sequence: TGTGCCAGCAGCTTACGTACGACTAGCGGGACGGCCGGGGAGCTGTTTTTT. Translating it yields CASSLRTTSGTAGELFF.

This clone came up a few times. The gene calls are TRBV27 and TRBJ1-6; TRBD1 aligns across 7 bases. The CDR3 runs to 16 residues. CDR1 is MNHEY, CDR2 SMNVEV, per germline (reference sequence). V shed 6 bases and J 7 bases; nucleotides not matched to a gene: 12. The CDR3 DNA follows: TGTGCCAGCAGCTCGACAGGGAGAGGCCGGAATTCACCCCTCCACTTT. It yields the protein CASSSTGRGRNSPLHF.

The V gene is TRBV7-8, the J gene TRBJ2-7; tentative D call: TRBD2 (5 bases). The V end was cut by 1 base, the J end by 2 bases, with 15 bases between. The CDR3 extends over 16 amino acids. Germline V gene sequence: CDR1 SGHVS, CDR2 FQNEAQ. The CDR3 sequence is CASSLESLGGPYEQYF. The CDR3 coding sequence is TGTGCCAGCAGCTTAGAATCCCTAGGAGGTCCCTACGAGCAGTACTTC.